These T cell receptor beta chains were read from a single sample in a study of control samples from healthy donors and cancer patients. Produced via immunoSEQ multiplex PCR; TCRdb's table is partial and in-frame only. The repertoire holds about 130,000 clones, with approximately 91% as singletons. Sequenced material: blood. The receptors stem from a man in his fifties in good health. The CDR3 runs from the conserved cysteine through the conserved F or W. The D gene is left open where the match is weak. Clone sizes are given selectively: once, few, many, or a class where the clone is expanded.

D,J,V,length,size,DNA,CDR3
NA,TRBJ2-2,TRBV19,14,NA,TGTGCCAGTACGAGGCCTGGGGGCACCGGGGAGCTGTTTTTT,CASTRPGGTGELFF
NA,TRBJ1-5,TRBV5-5,14,medium-sized,TGTGCCAGCAGCCCCGTAATGATCAATCAGCCCCAGCATTTT,CASSPVMINQPQHF
NA,TRBJ2-2,TRBV5-1,16,NA,TGCGCCAGCAGCTTCAAGGACAGCACGAACACCGGGGAGCTGTTTTTT,CASSFKDSTNTGELFF
TRBD2,TRBJ2-5,TRBV4-1,16,NA,TGCGCCAGCAGCCAAGGACTAGCCCAAAACCAAGAGACCCAGTACTTC,CASSQGLAQNQETQYF
NA,TRBJ1-1,TRBV11-1,14,NA,TGTGCCAGCAGCTTAGCCGGGGCCGGGACTGAAGCTTTCTTT,CASSLAGAGTEAFF
NA,TRBJ2-7,TRBV27,16,NA,TGTGCCAGCAGTTTAGGGCTCCCATCTAGGGGCTACGAGCAGTACTTC,CASSLGLPSRGYEQYF
NA,TRBJ1-6,TRBV5-1,15,NA,TGCGCCACCTCCCCGTCAGGGTACGATAATTCACCCCTCCACTTT,CATSPSGYDNSPLHF
NA,TRBJ1-5,TRBV24-1,16,NA,TGTGCCACCAGTGATGTTGGGAGCCCTAGCAATCAGCCCCAGCATTTT,CATSDVGSPSNQPQHF
NA,TRBJ1-1,TRBV6-5,13,NA,TGTGCCAGCAGCTACCGGGACCCCCTTGAAGCTTTCTTT,CASSYRDPLEAFF
TRBD1,TRBJ1-6,TRBV4-1,16,NA,TGCGCCAGCAGCCAAGATGGGGGACAGGGAATATCACCCCTCCACTTT,CASSQDGGQGISPLHF
NA,TRBJ2-6,TRBV7-8,15,NA,TGTGCCAGCAGCTTAGATTCCCTCCCCCGACAGGGAGGATCTTTC,CASSLDSLPRQGGSF
NA,TRBJ2-1,TRBV5-1,16,NA,TGCGCCAGCAGCTTGGCCGGGCGGGGTGGCTACAATGAGCAGTTCTTC,CASSLAGRGGYNEQFF
TRBD2,TRBJ2-1,TRBV27,12,NA,TGTGCCGTCAGCGGGGGGCCGAATGAGCAGTTCTTC,CAVSGGPNEQFF
TRBD1,TRBJ2-5,TRBV5-1,16,NA,TGCGCCAGCAGCTTTTTCATACAGGGGATAAAGGAGACCCAGTACTTC,CASSFFIQGIKETQYF
TRBD2,TRBJ2-3,TRBV10-3,14,NA,TGTGCCATCAGCTCGGGGGGGCTCACAGATACGCAGTATTTT,CAISSGGLTDTQYF
NA,TRBJ2-1,TRBV28,12,NA,TGTGCCAGCAGGGGAGTGGTCAATGAGCAGTTCTTC,CASRGVVNEQFF
TRBD1,TRBJ1-1,TRBV5-1,14,NA,TGCGCCAGTGGAACCGGGACAGGGGGTACTGAAGCTTTCTTT,CASGTGTGGTEAFF
TRBD1,TRBJ1-6,TRBV9,15,NA,TGTGCCAGCAGCAGAAATACAGGGGTAGGTTCACCCCTCCACTTT,CASSRNTGVGSPLHF
NA,TRBJ2-7,TRBV11-2,14,NA,TGTGCCAGCAGCTTACGCCCAGATTCCTACGAGCAGTACTTC,CASSLRPDSYEQYF
NA,TRBJ1-2,TRBV10-3,14,NA,TGTGCCATCAACATACAGGGAAAGGTTGGTGGCTACACCTTC,CAINIQGKVGGYTF
NA,TRBJ2-3,TRBV3-1/TRBV3-2,15,NA,TGTGCCAGCAGCCAAGCGCAGGATCGCACAGATACGCAGTATTTT,CASSQAQDRTDTQYF
NA,TRBJ2-2,TRBV19,17,NA,TGTGCCAGTAGTATAGATCAGTCCGGTGTGGACACCGGGGAGCTGTTTTTT,CASSIDQSGVDTGELFF
NA,TRBJ1-2,TRBV28,12,NA,TGTGCCAGCAGGGCTCAGGAGGACGGCTACACCTTC,CASRAQEDGYTF
NA,TRBJ2-3,TRBV5-6,13,NA,TGTGCCAGCAGCTTGCAGGCCACAGATACGCAGTATTTT,CASSLQATDTQYF
NA,TRBJ2-1,TRBV6-6,14,NA,TGTGCCAGCAGTGGAGGGACGGTTGCCAATGAGCAGTTCTTC,CASSGGTVANEQFF
NA,TRBJ1-2,TRBV3-1/TRBV3-2,16,few,TGTGCCAGCAGCCAAGAGCATCGGGGGCGAGACTATGGCTACACCTTC,CASSQEHRGRDYGYTF
NA,TRBJ2-2,TRBV10-2,15,NA,TGCGCCAGCAGTGTTGCAGGGGAAGGCACCGGGGAGCTGTTTTTT,CASSVAGEGTGELFF
NA,TRBJ1-2,TRBV6-5,15,NA,TGTGCCAGCAGACAAAGGGGGGGGACTAACTATGGCTACACCTTC,CASRQRGGTNYGYTF
NA,TRBJ2-2,TRBV5-8,14,NA,TGTGCCAGCAGCTTGATTCCCCTCACCGGGGAGCTGTTTTTT,CASSLIPLTGELFF
NA,TRBJ2-5,TRBV24-1,16,NA,TGTGCCACCAGTGGTAGGGGGGGCCCGGATAGGGAGACCCAGTACTTC,CATSGRGGPDRETQYF
NA,TRBJ2-7,TRBV13,13,NA,TGTGCCAGCAGCTTCCGGTCCTCCTACGAGCAGTACTTC,CASSFRSSYEQYF
TRBD2,TRBJ2-5,TRBV11-2,15,NA,TGTGCCAGCAGCGCGGGGGGACTCACGCAAGAGACCCAGTACTTC,CASSAGGLTQETQYF
TRBD2,TRBJ2-3,TRBV5-4,16,few,TGTGCCAGCAGCTTGGGAGGACTAGCGGGCACAGATACGCAGTATTTT,CASSLGGLAGTDTQYF
NA,TRBJ1-5,TRBV7-9,14,NA,TGTGCCAGCAGCTTGGGGTTCGGGAATCAGCCCCAGCATTTT,CASSLGFGNQPQHF
NA,TRBJ2-5,TRBV2,15,NA,TGTGCCAGCAGCCCCGAAGGGGGGGCAAAAGAGACCCAGTACTTC,CASSPEGGAKETQYF
NA,TRBJ2-2,TRBV11-3,12,NA,TGTGCCAGCAGCTCAAACACCGGGGAGCTGTTTTTT,CASSSNTGELFF
NA,TRBJ2-7,TRBV7-3,13,NA,TGTGCCAGCAGCTCGACAGGCCGGGACGAGCAGTACTTC,CASSSTGRDEQYF
TRBD2,TRBJ2-4,TRBV10-3,13,NA,TGTGCCATCACTAGTGGACTAGGTAGCATTCAGTACTTC,CAITSGLGSIQYF
TRBD1,TRBJ2-4,TRBV28,18,NA,TGTGCCAGCAGTTTTGTGGGACAGGGACGGGTAGCCAAAAACATTCAGTACTTC,CASSFVGQGRVAKNIQYF
NA,TRBJ2-7,TRBV5-3,13,NA,TGTGCCAGAAGCTTGGCCAACTCCTACGAGCAGTACTTC,CARSLANSYEQYF
TRBD1,TRBJ1-2,TRBV6-5,15,NA,TGTGCCAGCAGGCCCTCCGGGACAGGGAGCTATGGCTACACCTTC,CASRPSGTGSYGYTF
NA,TRBJ1-3,TRBV12-3/TRBV12-4,13,NA,TGTGCCAGCAGGCCGTCCTCTGGAAACACCATATATTTT,CASRPSSGNTIYF